This T cell receptor (beta chain) was recorded in a study of CD8 T cells in Susac syndrome. With 0 bases removed from V and 9 bases from J, the gap between germline ends came to 21 bases. The CDR3 consists of 17 residues. CDR1 is SGHRS, CDR2 YFSETQ, per germline. Under recently defined diagnostic criteria, the patients with Susac syndrome qualified as having definite or probable disease. Study results and limitations: Clonal expansion of Susac CD8+ cells peaked in TEMRA cells, and it also peaked in active patients.

On this clonotype: Its cognate antigen is unknown.

With random hexamers, reverse transcription was performed on roughly 0.45 to 1 ug of RNA. One entry per CDR3 protein results from TCRdb running MiXCR on the immunoSEQ multiplex PCR reads. The table lists 75,000 to 100,000 distinct CDR3 sequences, approximately 95% of them singletons, with more than 0.45% in the top ten. The chain uses TRBV5-1 and TRBJ1-4, with D hard to call. The sequence was obtained from a human donor with Susac syndrome. The material sequenced was CD8+ T cells from PBMCs. The CDR3 region has the DNA TGCGCCAGCAGCTTGGAAATAGGACCCGGGGATAGGAAAAAACTGTTTTTT. This encodes CASSLEIGPGDRKKLFF.